The rows below give T cell receptor beta chains drawn from one sample of a study of TIL therapy for anti-PD-1-resistant metastatic lung cancer. Profiling relied on immunoSEQ multiplex PCR, and the TCRdb table lists in-frame clones only, not all of them. This sample has more than 20,000 clones, with 78% found just once. The sample consisted of blood, taken at baseline. These receptor sequences come from a person aged 25 to 80 with non-small cell lung cancer. Each CDR3 is given with its conserved first and last residue. D genes are given only for firm matches. Clone size is given for some rows only: seen once, a few or many times, or a class if the clone is expanded.

d_gene	abundance	v_gene	j_gene	CDR3aa	CDR3nt
NA	NA	TRBV2	TRBJ2-1	CASSGWFGGSGEQFF	TGTGCCAGCAGTGGGTGGTTCGGGGGTTCGGGTGAGCAGTTCTTC
TRBD1	NA	TRBV15	TRBJ2-3	CATTDRGSSDTQYF	TGTGCCACCACCGACAGGGGTTCTTCAGATACGCAGTATTTT
NA	NA	TRBV5-4	TRBJ2-6	CASSLAQITGSGANVLTF	TGTGCCAGCAGCTTGGCGCAAATCACAGGCTCTGGGGCCAACGTCCTGACTTTC
NA	NA	TRBV9	TRBJ2-2	CASSTSGTLTGELFF	TGTGCCAGCAGCACCTCCGGGACTCTCACCGGGGAGCTGTTTTTT
NA	NA	TRBV23-1	TRBJ2-3	CAGGRNTQYF	TGCGCCGGGGGGCGGAATACGCAGTATTTT
TRBD2	NA	TRBV2	TRBJ2-1	CASSVGSGGLGEQFF	TGTGCCAGCAGTGTGGGTAGCGGGGGGCTCGGTGAGCAGTTCTTC
NA	NA	TRBV7-2	TRBJ1-2	CASSLSWGGNGYTF	TGTGCCAGCAGCTTAAGTTGGGGGGGCAACGGCTACACCTTC
TRBD1	once	TRBV27	TRBJ1-6	CASSLSGTGKLSPLHF	TGTGCCAGCAGTTTATCGGGGACAGGAAAGCTTTCACCCCTCCACTTT
NA	NA	TRBV11-2	TRBJ2-7	CASSLTGNYEQYF	TGTGCCAGCAGCTTAACGGGAAACTACGAGCAGTACTTC
NA	few	TRBV25-1	TRBJ2-1	CASSELGSYNEQFF	TGTGCCAGCAGTGAATTGGGCAGCTACAATGAGCAGTTCTTC
NA	NA	TRBV6-5	TRBJ2-7	CASSYYSARSYEQYF	TGTGCCAGCAGTTACTACTCGGCCCGGTCCTACGAGCAGTACTTC
TRBD1	NA	TRBV7-6	TRBJ2-1	CASSLGLATGDNEQFF	TGTGCCAGCAGCTTAGGCTTGGCTACAGGGGACAATGAGCAGTTCTTC
TRBD2	few	TRBV27	TRBJ2-7	CASSSPAGLASYEQYF	TGTGCCAGCAGTTCGCCCGCGGGACTAGCGAGCTACGAGCAGTACTTC
NA	NA	TRBV29-1	TRBJ2-7	CSVGLRSYEQYF	TGCAGCGTTGGACTGCGCTCCTACGAGCAGTACTTC
NA	NA	TRBV29-1	TRBJ2-7	CSVGVGQEQYF	TGCAGCGTTGGTGTGGGGCAGGAGCAGTACTTC
TRBD1	medium-sized	TRBV9	TRBJ1-2	CASSDRGGYTF	TGTGCCAGCAGTGACAGGGGTGGCTACACCTTC
TRBD1	NA	TRBV13	TRBJ1-2	CASSLQGVAYGYTF	TGTGCCAGCAGCCTCCAGGGGGTCGCCTATGGCTACACCTTC
TRBD1	NA	TRBV6-1	TRBJ2-2	CASSAPGQANTGELFF	TGTGCCAGCAGTGCACCGGGACAGGCAAACACCGGGGAGCTGTTTTTT
NA	NA	TRBV9	TRBJ1-3	CASSGRAGSSGNTIYF	TGTGCCAGCAGTGGCAGGGCGGGTTCCTCTGGAAACACCATATATTTT
NA	NA	TRBV5-1	TRBJ2-5	CASSLAPQETQYF	TGCGCCAGCAGCTTGGCTCCCCAAGAGACCCAGTACTTC
TRBD1	NA	TRBV5-1	TRBJ1-6	CATRQGVDSPLHF	TGCGCCACTCGACAGGGGGTTGATTCACCCCTCCACTTT
NA	NA	TRBV9	TRBJ1-3	CASSSRSSGNTIYF	TGTGCCAGCAGCTCTCGAAGCTCTGGAAACACCATATATTTT
NA	NA	TRBV6-6	TRBJ1-6	CASGHSGSPLHF	TGTGCCAGCGGCCATTCAGGTTCACCCCTCCACTTT
TRBD1	NA	TRBV6-4	TRBJ2-2	CASRLDRGSGELFF	TGTGCCAGCAGACTGGACAGGGGGAGCGGGGAGCTGTTTTTT
NA	NA	TRBV9	TRBJ1-1	CASSARDGRPNTEAFF	TGTGCCAGCAGCGCCCGGGACGGCAGACCGAACACTGAAGCTTTCTTT
TRBD1	NA	TRBV28	TRBJ2-1	CASSLGTGGGFYNEQFF	TGTGCCAGCAGTTTAGGGACAGGGGGCGGTTTCTACAATGAGCAGTTCTTC
NA	NA	TRBV5-5	TRBJ2-7	CASSLEAGPYEQYF	TGTGCCAGCAGCTTGGAAGCAGGGCCCTACGAGCAGTACTTC
NA	NA	TRBV2	TRBJ2-3	CASRRTPDGTQYF	TGTGCCAGCAGACGGACCCCCGACGGGACGCAGTATTTT
TRBD1	once	TRBV11-3	TRBJ2-2	CASSNGQGGTGELFF	TGTGCCAGCAGCAACGGACAGGGAGGCACCGGGGAGCTGTTTTTT
NA	few	TRBV7-2	TRBJ2-7	CASSLYSPSYEQYF	TGTGCCAGCAGCTTATACAGCCCATCCTACGAGCAGTACTTC
NA	NA	TRBV6-1	TRBJ2-1	CASTHRNNEQFF	TGTGCCAGCACCCACAGAAACAATGAGCAGTTCTTC
NA	NA	TRBV28	TRBJ2-5	CASSLRDYQETQYF	TGTGCCAGCAGTTTAAGGGACTACCAAGAGACCCAGTACTTC
NA	once	TRBV20-1	TRBJ2-3	CSAQLVSTQYF	TGCAGTGCCCAGCTAGTCAGTACGCAGTATTTT
NA	few	TRBV29-1	TRBJ1-4	CSVASGTNSEKLFF	TGCAGCGTTGCCTCCGGGACAAATAGTGAAAAACTGTTTTTT
NA	NA	TRBV7-9	TRBJ2-7	CASSLGGLSYEQYF	TGTGCCAGCAGCTTAGGCGGACTCTCCTACGAGCAGTACTTC
NA	once	TRBV19	TRBJ2-1	CASSIPLDRGEVVEQFF	TGTGCCAGTAGTATCCCCCTCGACCGGGGTGAGGTTGTTGAGCAGTTCTTC
NA	NA	TRBV7-9	TRBJ1-4	CASSPGGEKLFF	TGTGCCAGCAGCCCCGGCGGGGAAAAACTGTTTTTT
NA	NA	TRBV7-2	TRBJ2-6	CASSLARSGANVLTF	TGTGCCAGCAGCTTAGCTAGGTCTGGGGCCAACGTCCTGACTTTC
NA	NA	TRBV7-3	TRBJ2-7	CASSPTSGVSYEQYF	TGTGCCAGCAGCCCCACCTCCGGAGTCTCCTACGAGCAGTACTTC
NA	NA	TRBV30	TRBJ2-7	CAWSGGGVGYYEQYF	TGTGCCTGGAGCGGCGGAGGGGTCGGTTACTACGAGCAGTACTTC
NA	NA	TRBV6-6	TRBJ2-1	CASSYSLKSSYNEQFF	TGTGCCAGCAGTTACTCCCTAAAGAGCTCCTACAATGAGCAGTTCTTC
TRBD1	NA	TRBV19	TRBJ2-7	CASSHRDRGWYEQYF	TGTGCCAGTAGTCATCGTGACAGGGGCTGGTACGAGCAGTACTTC
TRBD1	NA	TRBV7-9	TRBJ1-6	CASSFGQGMISPLHF	TGTGCCAGCAGCTTTGGACAGGGGATGATTTCACCCCTCCACTTT
NA	few	TRBV19	TRBJ1-5	CASCGYSNQPQHF	TGTGCCAGTTGTGGGTATAGCAATCAGCCCCAGCATTTT
NA	NA	TRBV6-1	TRBJ1-4	CASSRRTNEKLFF	TGTGCCAGCAGTCGACGGACTAATGAAAAACTGTTTTTT
TRBD1	medium-sized	TRBV2	TRBJ1-6	CASRTGGWSPLHF	TGTGCCAGCAGAACAGGGGGCTGGTCACCCCTCCACTTT
TRBD1	NA	TRBV6-5	TRBJ1-1	CASRKGQGNTEAFF	TGTGCCAGCAGGAAGGGACAGGGGAACACTGAAGCTTTCTTT
NA	once	TRBV6-5	TRBJ1-4	CASSPRGIEKLFF	TGTGCCAGCAGCCCGCGAGGAATTGAAAAACTGTTTTTT